The rows below give T cell receptor beta chains drawn from one sample of a study of cytomegalovirus exposure and HLA in healthy donors. The protocol was immunoSEQ multiplex PCR, while the TCRdb copy is restricted to in-frame clones and leaves out a portion. The sample has about 190,000 clones, roughly four fifths seen once. The sample consisted of PBMCs. Every receptor here comes from a young man in good health and CMV-seronegative. Each CDR3 is given with its conserved first and last residue. A D gene is named only where the DNA matches it firmly.

TGTGCCAGCAGTAATTTAGTAAATTCACCCCTCCACTTT	CASSNLVNSPLHF	TRBV2	TRBJ1-6	NA
TGTGCCAGCAGTTTACTAGCGGGAGTAGGCACAGATACGCAGTATTTT	CASSLLAGVGTDTQYF	TRBV27	TRBJ2-3	TRBD2
TGTGCCAGCAGACGACAGGGGGTTAATGAAAAACTGTTTTTT	CASRRQGVNEKLFF	TRBV5-4	TRBJ1-4	TRBD1
TGTGCCAGCAGTTTCATCCCAGACACAACTAATGAAAAACTGTTTTTT	CASSFIPDTTNEKLFF	TRBV28	TRBJ1-4	NA
TGTGCCAGCAGCTTAGGGACAGGGGGCTCAGATACGCAGTATTTT	CASSLGTGGSDTQYF	TRBV7-6	TRBJ2-3	TRBD1
TGTGCCAGCAGCGTAGGACAGACCTCCTACGAGCAGTACTTC	CASSVGQTSYEQYF	TRBV9	TRBJ2-7	NA
TGTGCCAGCACCGAATCGCGGGGACAAGAGACCCAGTACTTC	CASTESRGQETQYF	TRBV2	TRBJ2-5	NA
TGTGCCAGCTCACGGCAGTCTGGGGAGGGGAGCAATCAGCCCCAGCATTTT	CASSRQSGEGSNQPQHF	TRBV18	TRBJ1-5	NA
TGTGCCAGCAGCCCACCAGGGGAAACTGAAGCTTTCTTT	CASSPPGETEAFF	TRBV27	TRBJ1-1	NA
TGTGCCAGCAGCGAGACAGGGAGGACCGGGGAGCTGTTTTTT	CASSETGRTGELFF	TRBV11-3	TRBJ2-2	NA
TGTGCCAGCCTTCCCTCCGGGACAGGGGCCCACGAGCAGTACTTC	CASLPSGTGAHEQYF	TRBV6-5	TRBJ2-7	TRBD1
TGCAGCGTTGTCCTGGGAGGTGACGAGCAGTACTTC	CSVVLGGDEQYF	TRBV29-1	TRBJ2-7	NA
TGTGCCAGTAGTAGCACCCCCGCGACAGGGCCGCTAGCCAAAAACATTCAGTACTTC	CASSSTPATGPLAKNIQYF	TRBV19	TRBJ2-4	TRBD1
TGTGCCACAAGACGACAGGAGAGTCAGCCCCAGCATTTT	CATRRQESQPQHF	TRBV19	TRBJ1-5	NA
TGTGCCAGCAGCTCTAAGAGCGGGAGCCAGGGGGAGCAGTACTTC	CASSSKSGSQGEQYF	TRBV5-4	TRBJ2-7	TRBD2
TGTGCCAGCAGCGTAGAGATGGGGGGAGTAGTCTCTGGAAACACCATATATTTT	CASSVEMGGVVSGNTIYF	TRBV9	TRBJ1-3	NA
TGTGCCAGCAGTTTAGGTGGCGGGAGGCCTACCTACGAGCAGTACTTC	CASSLGGGRPTYEQYF	TRBV27	TRBJ2-7	TRBD2